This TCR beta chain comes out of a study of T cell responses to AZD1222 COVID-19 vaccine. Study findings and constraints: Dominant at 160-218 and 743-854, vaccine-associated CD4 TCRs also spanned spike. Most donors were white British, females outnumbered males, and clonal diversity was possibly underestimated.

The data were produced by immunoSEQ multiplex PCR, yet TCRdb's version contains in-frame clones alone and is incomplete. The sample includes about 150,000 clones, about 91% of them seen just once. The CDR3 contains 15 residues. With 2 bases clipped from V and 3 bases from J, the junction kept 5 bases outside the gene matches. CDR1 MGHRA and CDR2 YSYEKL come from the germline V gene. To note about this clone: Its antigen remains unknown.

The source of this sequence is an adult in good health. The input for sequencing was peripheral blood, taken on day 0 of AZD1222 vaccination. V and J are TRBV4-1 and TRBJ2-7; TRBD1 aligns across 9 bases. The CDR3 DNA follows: TGCGCCAGCAGCCAATCTCACAGGGGGCTCTACGAGCAGTACTTC. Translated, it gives CASSQSHRGLYEQYF.